This record concerns one TCR beta chain sequence. Its antigen is not identified. This sample was taken from a study of graft-versus-host responses after intestinal transplantation. CDR1 and CDR2 from the germline V gene are LGHNA and YNFKEQ. The CDR3 is made up of 19 amino acids. The J segment lost 3 bases and the V segment lost 5 bases, leaving 13 bases of the junction unmatched. Profiling relied on immunoSEQ multiplex PCR, and the TCRdb table lists in-frame clones only, not all of them. This table has fewer than 90,000 clones, about 94% appearing once. The J gene is TRBJ1-4, the V gene TRBV4-2; 12 bases line up with TRBD1. This receptor was taken from a human donor who was the organ donor for an intestinal transplant. This specimen was unstimulated CD4+ T cells sorted from spleen or lymph node cells, taken before transplant. CDR3 in amino acids: CASSIRPGTGGSPNEKLFF. The CDR3 DNA is TGTGCCAGCAGCATTCGCCCCGGGACAGGGGGCAGTCCTAATGAAAAACTGTTTTTT.